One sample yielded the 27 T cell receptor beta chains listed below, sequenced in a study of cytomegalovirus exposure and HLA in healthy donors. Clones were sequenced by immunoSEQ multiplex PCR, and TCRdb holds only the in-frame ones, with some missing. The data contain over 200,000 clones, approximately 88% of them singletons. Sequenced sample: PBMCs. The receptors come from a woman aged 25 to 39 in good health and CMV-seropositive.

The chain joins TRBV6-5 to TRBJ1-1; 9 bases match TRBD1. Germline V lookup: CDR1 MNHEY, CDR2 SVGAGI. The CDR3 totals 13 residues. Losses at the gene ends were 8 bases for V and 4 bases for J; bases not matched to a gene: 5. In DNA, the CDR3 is TGTGCCAGCGGACAGGGGACTAGCACTGAAGCTTTCTTT. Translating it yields CASGQGTSTEAFF.

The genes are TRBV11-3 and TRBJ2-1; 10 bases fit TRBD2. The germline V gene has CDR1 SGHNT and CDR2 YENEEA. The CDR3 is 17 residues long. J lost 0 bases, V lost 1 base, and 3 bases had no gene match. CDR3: CASSLGTSGFSYNEQFF. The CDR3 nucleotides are TGTGCCAGCAGCTTAGGGACTAGCGGATTCTCCTACAATGAGCAGTTCTTC.

This chain's CDR3 is CASSVGTSGNTIYF. CDR3 DNA: TGTGCCAGCAGTGTTGGTACCTCTGGAAACACCATATATTTT. The chain carries TRBV25-1 and TRBJ1-3; D is unresolved. The CDR3 contains 14 residues. Trimming cost V 4 bases and J 0 bases, with 7 bases left between them. Germline CDR1 is MGHDK and CDR2 is SYGVNS.

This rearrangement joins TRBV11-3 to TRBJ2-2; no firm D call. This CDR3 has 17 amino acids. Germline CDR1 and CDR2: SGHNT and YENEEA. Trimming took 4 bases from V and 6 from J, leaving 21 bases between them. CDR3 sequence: CASSSPFFLPISGELFF. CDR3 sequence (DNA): TGTGCCAGCAGCTCCCCCTTTTTCCTACCAATATCCGGGGAGCTGTTTTTT. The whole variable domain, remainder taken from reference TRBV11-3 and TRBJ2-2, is EAGVVQSPRYKIIEKKQPVAFWCNPISGHNTLYWYLQNLGQGPELLIRYENEEAVDDSQLPKDRFSAERLKGVDSTLKIQPAELGDSAVYLCASSSPFFLPISGELFFGEGSRLTVL.

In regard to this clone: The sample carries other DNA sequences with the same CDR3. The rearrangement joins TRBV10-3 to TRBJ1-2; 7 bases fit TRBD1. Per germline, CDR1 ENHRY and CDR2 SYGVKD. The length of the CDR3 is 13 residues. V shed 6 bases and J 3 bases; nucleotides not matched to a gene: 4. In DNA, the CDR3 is TGTGCCATCAGAGGACAGGAGGACTATGGCTACACCTTC. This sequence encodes CAIRGQEDYGYTF.

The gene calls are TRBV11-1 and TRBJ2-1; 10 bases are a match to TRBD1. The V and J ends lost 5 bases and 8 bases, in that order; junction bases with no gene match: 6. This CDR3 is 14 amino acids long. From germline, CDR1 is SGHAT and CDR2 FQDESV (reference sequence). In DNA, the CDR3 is TGTGCCAGCAGCCCCAGGACAGGGGGTGATGAGCAGTTCTTC. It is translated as CASSPRTGGDEQFF.

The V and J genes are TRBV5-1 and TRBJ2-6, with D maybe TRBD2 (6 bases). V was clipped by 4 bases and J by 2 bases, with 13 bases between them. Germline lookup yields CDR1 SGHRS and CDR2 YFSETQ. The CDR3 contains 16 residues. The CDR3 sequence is CASSPTEGAGANVLTF. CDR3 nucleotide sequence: TGCGCCAGCAGCCCGACGGAGGGCGCTGGGGCCAACGTCCTGACTTTC.

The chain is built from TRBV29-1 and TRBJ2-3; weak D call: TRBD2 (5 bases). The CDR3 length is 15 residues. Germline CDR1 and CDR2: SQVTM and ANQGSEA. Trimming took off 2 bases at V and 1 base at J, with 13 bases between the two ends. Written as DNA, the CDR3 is TGCAGCGTTGAATTCCTAGCAGATGGCACAGATACGCAGTATTTT. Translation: CSVEFLADGTDTQYF.

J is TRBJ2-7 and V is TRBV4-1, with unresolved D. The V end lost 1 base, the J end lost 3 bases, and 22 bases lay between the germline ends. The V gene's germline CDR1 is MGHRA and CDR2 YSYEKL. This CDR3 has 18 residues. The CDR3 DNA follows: TGCGCCAGCAGCCAAGCCCCACCCACCACGACCGGATACTACGAGCAGTACTTC. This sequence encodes CASSQAPPTTTGYYEQYF.

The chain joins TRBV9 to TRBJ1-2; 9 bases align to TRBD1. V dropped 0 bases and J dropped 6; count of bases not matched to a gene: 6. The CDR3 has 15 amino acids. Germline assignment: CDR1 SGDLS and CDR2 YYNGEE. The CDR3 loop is CASSVATGGANGYTF. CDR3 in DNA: TGTGCCAGCAGCGTAGCTACAGGGGGCGCCAATGGCTACACCTTC. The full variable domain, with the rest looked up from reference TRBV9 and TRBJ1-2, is DSGVTQTPKHLITATGQRVTLRCSPRSGDLSVYWYQQSLDQGLQFLIQYYNGEERAKGNILERFSAQQFPDLHSELNLSSLELGDSALYFCASSVATGGANGYTFGSGTRLTVV.

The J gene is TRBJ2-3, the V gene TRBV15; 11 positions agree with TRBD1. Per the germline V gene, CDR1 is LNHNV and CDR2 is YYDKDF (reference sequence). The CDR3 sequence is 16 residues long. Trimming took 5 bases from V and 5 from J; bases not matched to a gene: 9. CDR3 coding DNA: TGTGCCACCAGCGGTCTCCAGGACAGGGGGCAAGATACGCAGTATTTT. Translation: CATSGLQDRGQDTQYF.

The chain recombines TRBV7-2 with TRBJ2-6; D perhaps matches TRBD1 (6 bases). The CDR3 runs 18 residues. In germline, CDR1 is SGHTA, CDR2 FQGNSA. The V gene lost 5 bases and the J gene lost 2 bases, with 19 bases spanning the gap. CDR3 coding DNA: TGTGCCAGCAGCCCCAGTTGGGGGAACAGGGCTGGGGCCAACGTCCTGACTTTC. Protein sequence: CASSPSWGNRAGANVLTF.

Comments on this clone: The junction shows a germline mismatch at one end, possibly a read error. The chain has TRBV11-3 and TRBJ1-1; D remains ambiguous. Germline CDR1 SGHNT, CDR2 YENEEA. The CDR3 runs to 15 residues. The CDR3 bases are TGTGCCAGCAGTATTAGTGCAGGAAGGAACTCTGAAGCTTTCTTT. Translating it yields CASSISAGRNSEAFF.

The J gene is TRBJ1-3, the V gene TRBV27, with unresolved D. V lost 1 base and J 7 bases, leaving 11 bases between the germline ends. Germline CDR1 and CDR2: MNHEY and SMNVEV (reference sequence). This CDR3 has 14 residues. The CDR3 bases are TGTGCCAGCAGTTTATATGTTGGGTCTAACACCATATATTTT. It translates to CASSLYVGSNTIYF.

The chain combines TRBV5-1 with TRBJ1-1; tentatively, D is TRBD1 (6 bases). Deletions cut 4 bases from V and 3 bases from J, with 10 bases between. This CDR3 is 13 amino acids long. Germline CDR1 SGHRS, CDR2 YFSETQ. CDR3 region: CASSQGSDTEAFF. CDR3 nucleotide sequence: TGCGCCAGCAGCCAGGGGTCCGACACTGAAGCTTTCTTT. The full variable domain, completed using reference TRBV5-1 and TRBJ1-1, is KAGVTQTPRYLIKTRGQQVTLSCSPISGHRSVSWYQQTPGQGLQFLFEYFSETQRNKGNFPGRFSGRQFSNSRSEMNVSTLELGDSALYLCASSQGSDTEAFFGQGTRLTVV.

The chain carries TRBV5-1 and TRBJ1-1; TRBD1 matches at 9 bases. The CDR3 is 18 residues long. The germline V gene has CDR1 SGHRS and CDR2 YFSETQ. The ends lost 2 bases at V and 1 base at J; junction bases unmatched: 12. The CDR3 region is CASSFGVGTGLRNTEAFF. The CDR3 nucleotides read TGCGCCAGCAGCTTCGGCGTCGGGACAGGGCTCCGGAACACTGAAGCTTTCTTT.

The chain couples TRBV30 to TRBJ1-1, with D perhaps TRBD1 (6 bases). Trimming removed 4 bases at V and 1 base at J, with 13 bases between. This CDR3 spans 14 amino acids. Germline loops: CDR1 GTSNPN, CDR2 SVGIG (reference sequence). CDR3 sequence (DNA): TGTGCCTGGAAGAGCCCGACAGGGAACACTGAAGCTTTCTTT. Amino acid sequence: CAWKSPTGNTEAFF.

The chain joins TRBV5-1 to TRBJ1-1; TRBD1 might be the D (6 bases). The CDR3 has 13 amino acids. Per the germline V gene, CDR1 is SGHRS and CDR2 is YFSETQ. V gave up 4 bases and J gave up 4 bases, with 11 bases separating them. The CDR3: CASSPTGSTEAFF. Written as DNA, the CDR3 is TGCGCCAGCAGCCCAACAGGGAGCACTGAAGCTTTCTTT.

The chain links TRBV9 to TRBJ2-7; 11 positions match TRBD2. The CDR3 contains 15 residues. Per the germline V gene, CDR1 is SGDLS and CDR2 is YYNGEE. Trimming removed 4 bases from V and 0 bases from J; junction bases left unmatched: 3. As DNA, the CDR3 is TGTGCCAGCAGCCCGACTAGCGGGGCCTCCTACGAGCAGTACTTC. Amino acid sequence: CASSPTSGASYEQYF. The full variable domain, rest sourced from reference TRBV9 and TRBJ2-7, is DSGVTQTPKHLITATGQRVTLRCSPRSGDLSVYWYQQSLDQGLQFLIQYYNGEERAKGNILERFSAQQFPDLHSELNLSSLELGDSALYFCASSPTSGASYEQYFGPGTRLTVT.

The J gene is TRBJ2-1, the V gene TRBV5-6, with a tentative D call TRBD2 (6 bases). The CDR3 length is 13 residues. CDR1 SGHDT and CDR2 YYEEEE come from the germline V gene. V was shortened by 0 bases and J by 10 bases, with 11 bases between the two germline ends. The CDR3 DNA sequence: TGTGCCAGCAGCTTGGTCGGGAGACAGGAGCAGTTCTTC. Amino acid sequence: CASSLVGRQEQFF.

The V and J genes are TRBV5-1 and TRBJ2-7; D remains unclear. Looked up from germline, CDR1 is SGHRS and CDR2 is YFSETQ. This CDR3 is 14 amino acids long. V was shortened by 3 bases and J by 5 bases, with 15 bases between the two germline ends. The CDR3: CASSYDPRPNEQYF. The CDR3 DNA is TGCGCCAGCAGCTATGACCCTAGGCCGAACGAGCAGTACTTC.

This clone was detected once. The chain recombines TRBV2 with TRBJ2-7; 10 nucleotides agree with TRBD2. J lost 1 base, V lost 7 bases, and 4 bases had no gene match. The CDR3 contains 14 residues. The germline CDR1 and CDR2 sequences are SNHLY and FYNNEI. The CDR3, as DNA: TGTGCCAGCAAACAGCGGGAGGGATCCTACGAGCAGTACTTC. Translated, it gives CASKQREGSYEQYF.

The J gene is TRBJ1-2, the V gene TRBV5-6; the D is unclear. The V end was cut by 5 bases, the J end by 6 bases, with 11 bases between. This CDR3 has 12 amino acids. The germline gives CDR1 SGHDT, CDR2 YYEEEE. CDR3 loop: CASRAYWDGYTF. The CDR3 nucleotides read TGTGCCAGCAGGGCATATTGGGATGGCTACACCTTC.

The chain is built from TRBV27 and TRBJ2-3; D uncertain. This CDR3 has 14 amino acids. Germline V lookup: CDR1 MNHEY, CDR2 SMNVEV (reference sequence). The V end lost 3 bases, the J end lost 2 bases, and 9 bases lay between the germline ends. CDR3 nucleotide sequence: TGTGCCAGCAGTTTTTATTTCCTCACAGATACGCAGTATTTT. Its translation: CASSFYFLTDTQYF.

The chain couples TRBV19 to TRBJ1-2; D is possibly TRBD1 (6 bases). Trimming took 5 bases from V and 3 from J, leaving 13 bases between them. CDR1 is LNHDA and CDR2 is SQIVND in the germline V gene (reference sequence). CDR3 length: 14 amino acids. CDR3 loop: CASSETGSDYGYTF. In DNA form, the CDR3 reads TGTGCCAGTAGTGAGACAGGTTCGGACTATGGCTACACCTTC.

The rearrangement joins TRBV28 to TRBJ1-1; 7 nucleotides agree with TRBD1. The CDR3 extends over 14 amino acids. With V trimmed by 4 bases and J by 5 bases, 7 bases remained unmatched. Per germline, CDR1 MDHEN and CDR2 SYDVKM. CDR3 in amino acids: CASSSDRWTTEAFF. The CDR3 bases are TGTGCCAGCAGTTCGGACAGGTGGACTACTGAAGCTTTCTTT.

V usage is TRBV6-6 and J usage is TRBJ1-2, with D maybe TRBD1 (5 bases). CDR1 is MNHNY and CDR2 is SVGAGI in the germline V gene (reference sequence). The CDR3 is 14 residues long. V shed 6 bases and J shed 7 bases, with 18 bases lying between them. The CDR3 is CASSHLGDGAGYTF. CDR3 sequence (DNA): TGTGCCAGCAGCCACCTGGGGGACGGGGCTGGCTACACCTTC.